Shown below are 26 T cell receptor beta chains from a single sample sequenced in a study of blood T cell repertoires in COVID-19. Profiling relied on immunoSEQ multiplex PCR, and the TCRdb table lists in-frame clones only, not all of them. The sample has 250,000 or so clones, roughly 84% seen once. Sequences were obtained from peripheral blood. The origin of the receptors is a middle-aged woman who had recovered from COVID-19.

The rearrangement links TRBV11-3 to TRBJ2-5; tentatively, D is TRBD2 (5 bases). Germline V gives CDR1 SGHNT, CDR2 YENEEA. V was trimmed by 2 bases and J by 3 bases, leaving 16 bases between them. The CDR3 has 16 residues. This chain's CDR3 is CASSLMDGVPKETQYF. The CDR3 DNA reads as TGTGCCAGCAGCTTAATGGACGGGGTCCCAAAAGAGACCCAGTACTTC.

This clone was picked up one time. The chain links TRBV7-3 to TRBJ1-2, with 7 bases that match TRBD1. Germline lookup yields CDR1 SGHTA and CDR2 FQGTGA. V lost 5 bases to trimming and J lost 2 bases; unmatched junction nucleotides: 8. There are 15 residues in the CDR3. For the CDR3, the DNA is TGTGCCAGCAGCCCAGGGGGGCAGGGGAACTATGGCTACACCTTC. This sequence encodes CASSPGGQGNYGYTF.

This sequence joins TRBV3-1 (or the pseudogene TRBV3-2) and TRBJ2-6; TRBD1 is a possible D gene (5 bases). The CDR3 consists of 16 residues. Trimming pared 3 bases from V and 0 bases from J, leaving 9 bases between. From germline, CDR1 is LGHDT and CDR2 YNNKEL (reference sequence). CDR3: CASSQGRYSGANVLTF. As DNA, the CDR3 is TGTGCCAGCAGCCAGGGGCGTTACTCTGGGGCCAACGTCCTGACTTTC.

This chain uses TRBV4-1 with TRBJ2-2, with 15 bases that match TRBD2. The CDR3 runs to 18 residues. Germline CDR1 MGHRA, CDR2 YSYEKL. V lost 2 bases to trimming and J lost 5 bases; unmatched junction nucleotides: 6. In DNA, the CDR3 is TGCGCCAGCAGCCAACCGGGACTAGCGGGGGGCACTACCGGGGAGCTGTTTTTT. Its protein is CASSQPGLAGGTTGELFF.

V usage is TRBV28 and J usage is TRBJ1-1; no reliable D call. Trimming cost V 6 bases and J 4 bases, with 9 bases left between them. The CDR3 extends over 12 amino acids. CDR1 MDHEN and CDR2 SYDVKM come from the germline V gene. The CDR3 loop reads CASSASLTEAFF. The CDR3, as DNA: TGTGCCAGCAGCGCGTCCCTCACTGAAGCTTTCTTT.

This rearrangement joins TRBV5-1 to TRBJ2-5; a weak D match, TRBD2 (5 bases). CDR1 and CDR2 (germline): SGHRS, YFSETQ. The germline V and J ends were trimmed by 5 bases and 0 bases, with 5 bases remaining between them. The CDR3 length is 12 residues. The CDR3 DNA sequence: TGCGCCAGCAGGCGGGACCAAGAGACCCAGTACTTC. Encoded protein: CASRRDQETQYF. Supplemented by reference TRBV5-1 and TRBJ2-5, the full variable domain reads KAGVTQTPRYLIKTRGQQVTLSCSPISGHRSVSWYQQTPGQGLQFLFEYFSETQRNKGNFPGRFSGRQFSNSRSEMNVSTLELGDSALYLCASRRDQETQYFGPGTRLLVL.

This clone was counted a few times. CDR3 residues: CASSLATGSGRPQHF. The CDR3 nucleotides read TGTGCCAGCAGTTTGGCCACAGGGTCAGGTCGGCCCCAGCATTTT. V usage is TRBV28 and J usage is TRBJ1-5; D is perhaps TRBD1 (6 bases). V was clipped by 3 bases and J by 9 bases, with 18 bases between them. Germline V CDR1 and CDR2: MDHEN, SYDVKM. This CDR3 has 15 residues.

This clone was seen more than once but under ten times. The rearrangement joins TRBV7-2 to TRBJ2-7; 10 bases map to TRBD1. Germline V gene sequence: CDR1 SGHTA, CDR2 FQGNSA. V was clipped by 8 bases and J by 7 bases; unmatched bases: 11. The CDR3 spans 14 residues. DNA of the CDR3: TGTGCCAGCCGCCCGGGACAGGGGTGGGGAGAGCAGTACTTC. Translating it yields CASRPGQGWGEQYF.

V gene TRBV2 combines with J gene TRBJ1-1; D is unresolved. This CDR3 region has 14 residues. Germline CDR1 and CDR2: SNHLY and FYNNEI. V lost 8 bases, J lost 0 bases, and 13 bases lay in between. Here the CDR3 reads CASVLGRLNTEAFF. The CDR3 DNA follows: TGTGCCAGCGTGCTTGGCAGGCTGAACACTGAAGCTTTCTTT.

J is TRBJ2-5 and V is TRBV25-1, with unresolved D. The CDR3 extends over 13 amino acids. From germline, CDR1 is MGHDK and CDR2 SYGVNS. V was pared by 2 bases and J by 7 bases, with 11 bases between. CDR3 bases: TGTGCCAGCAGTGAAAACCGTCGGAGGACCCAGTACTTC. Translating it yields CASSENRRRTQYF.

The rearrangement links TRBV6-1 to TRBJ1-4; maybe TRBD1 (5 bases). The CDR3 has 15 amino acids. V lost 2 bases, J lost 4 bases, and 11 bases lay in between. CDR1 and CDR2 (germline): MNHNS, SASEGT. DNA of the CDR3: TGTGCCAGCAGTGAAACGGGCAGGGATAATGAAAAACTGTTTTTT. Amino acids: CASSETGRDNEKLFF.

This clone was seen only once. V usage is TRBV2 and J usage is TRBJ2-3; 8 bases match TRBD2. The junction had 8 bases not matched to a gene; V was cut back by 9 bases and J by 3 bases. The CDR3 is 14 amino acids. Germline V CDR1 and CDR2: SNHLY, FYNNEI. The CDR3 region has the DNA TGTGCCAGTTTCCCGGGGGGGGCTACAGATACGCAGTATTTT. Its translation: CASFPGGATDTQYF.

The chain employs TRBV19 and TRBJ1-5; weak D call: TRBD1 (6 bases). V was pared by 6 bases and J by 5 bases, with 14 bases between. The CDR3 runs 14 residues. From germline, CDR1 is LNHDA and CDR2 SQIVND (reference sequence). As DNA, the CDR3 is TGTGCCAGTAGGGCTGGGGACATCGATCAGCCCCAGCATTTT. Translating it yields CASRAGDIDQPQHF.

This chain connects TRBV7-9 to TRBJ2-3; 8 bases map to TRBD2. Germline V gene lookup returns CDR1 SEHNR and CDR2 FQNEAQ (reference sequence). The CDR3 is 14 residues long. V lost 3 bases to trimming and J lost 3 bases; unmatched junction nucleotides: 2. The CDR3 is CASSFSGGTDTQYF. The CDR3 DNA follows: TGTGCCAGCAGCTTTTCGGGGGGGACAGATACGCAGTATTTT.

The chain has TRBV19 and TRBJ2-1; 12 bases map to TRBD1. Germline lookup yields CDR1 LNHDA and CDR2 SQIVND (reference sequence). The CDR3 spans 15 residues. Germline trimming cut 7 bases from V and 9 bases from J; bases unmatched to any gene: 10. In DNA form, the CDR3 reads TGTGCCAGTACTCCCCGGGACAGGGGGCGTTCTGAGCAGTTCTTC. Translated: CASTPRDRGRSEQFF. Using reference TRBV19 and TRBJ2-1 for the parts outside the CDR3, the full variable domain is DGGITQSPKYLFRKEGQNVTLSCEQNLNHDAMYWYRQDPGQGLRLIYYSQIVNDFQKGDIAEGYSVSREKKESFPLTVTSAQKNPTAFYLCASTPRDRGRSEQFFGPGTRLTVL.

The rearrangement uses TRBV6-1 and TRBJ2-1, with a weak D call TRBD2 (5 bases). The CDR3 has 17 residues. With 1 base removed from V and 4 bases from J, the gap between germline ends came to 17 bases. CDR1 is MNHNS and CDR2 is SASEGT in the germline V gene. The CDR3 spells CASSEGGNSRRYNEQFF. CDR3 in DNA: TGTGCCAGCAGTGAAGGAGGGAACAGTCGACGTTACAATGAGCAGTTCTTC.

The CDR3 protein is CASSTSPQETQYF. CDR3 nucleotides: TGTGCCAGCAGTACGAGCCCCCAAGAGACCCAGTACTTC. This chain links TRBV9 with TRBJ2-5, with D hard to call. The CDR3 contains 13 residues. Per germline, CDR1 SGDLS and CDR2 YYNGEE. V lost 5 bases and J lost 1, with 9 bases in between.

This chain connects TRBV18 to TRBJ2-1; 10 nucleotides agree with TRBD1. Per germline, CDR1 KGHSH and CDR2 LQKENI. Trimming took 3 bases from V and 2 from J; bases not matched to a gene: 4. The CDR3 has 16 amino acids. The CDR3: CASSPWTGGPYNEQFF. The CDR3 nucleotides are TGTGCCAGCTCACCCTGGACAGGGGGACCCTACAATGAGCAGTTCTTC.

This clone occurred once. This chain links TRBV28 with TRBJ1-2; D may be TRBD1 (5 bases). Trimming pared 6 bases from V and 6 bases from J, leaving 17 bases between. Germline values: CDR1 MDHEN, CDR2 SYDVKM. The CDR3 extends over 14 amino acids. The CDR3 DNA reads TGTGCCAGCAGAGCCGACGGGGGGAGGGATGGCTACACCTTC. This translates into CASRADGGRDGYTF.

The rearrangement links TRBV28 to TRBJ1-1, with D perhaps matching TRBD1 (6 bases). The CDR3 spans 12 residues. Germline loops: CDR1 MDHEN, CDR2 SYDVKM. Trimming pared 6 bases from V and 6 bases from J, leaving 11 bases between. Here the CDR3 DNA reads TGTGCCAGCAGCGGGAAGGGGGCTGAAGCTTTCTTT. Its protein is CASSGKGAEAFF.

The chain recombines TRBV3-1 (or the pseudogene TRBV3-2) with TRBJ1-4; weak D call: TRBD1 (5 bases). Germline lookup yields CDR1 LGHDT and CDR2 YNNKEL (reference sequence). The V end was cut by 4 bases, the J end by 1 base, with 7 bases between. The CDR3 runs to 14 residues. The chain's CDR3 is CASSRQGTNEKLFF. The CDR3 coding sequence is TGTGCCAGCAGCCGTCAGGGAACTAATGAAAAACTGTTTTTT.

V gene TRBV5-5 combines with J gene TRBJ2-3; TRBD1 might be the D (6 bases). In germline, CDR1 is SGHKS, CDR2 YYEKEE (reference sequence). Deletions cut 2 bases from V and 3 bases from J, with 10 bases between. The CDR3 is 14 amino acids. The CDR3: CASSFAQGTDTQYF. In DNA, the CDR3 is TGTGCCAGCAGCTTTGCTCAGGGGACAGATACGCAGTATTTT.

J is TRBJ1-1 and V is TRBV7-8; 11 nucleotides line up with TRBD1. The CDR3 has 16 amino acids. The V gene end was trimmed by 6 bases and the J gene end by 8 bases; junction bases not matched to a gene: 14. Germline V gene data show CDR1 as SGHVS and CDR2 as FQNEAQ. This CDR3 is CASRSTKGQGGLEAFF. In DNA form, the CDR3 reads TGTGCCAGCAGATCAACGAAGGGACAGGGGGGACTGGAAGCTTTCTTT.

This chain connects TRBV21-1 to TRBJ2-1; the D call of TRBD2 is as the table states it, not checked on the DNA. TRBV21-1 constitutes a pseudogene. This CDR3 has 15 amino acids. In nucleotides, the CDR3 is TGTGCCAGCAGCAAAAGCGGGGGGCTGTTCAATGAGCAGTTCTTC. Its translation is CASSKSGGLFNEQFF.

The V call is TRBV19, the J call TRBJ1-1; a possible D gene is TRBD1 (6 bases). V dropped 5 bases and J dropped 0 bases, with 7 bases sitting between them. Germline CDR1 is LNHDA and CDR2 is SQIVND (reference sequence). The length of the CDR3 is 13 residues. The CDR3 loop reads CASSQGMNTEAFF. The CDR3 nucleotides read TGTGCCAGTAGTCAGGGGATGAACACTGAAGCTTTCTTT.

V usage is TRBV6-4 and J usage is TRBJ1-1, with no clear D. The CDR3 has 14 amino acids. V gave up 5 bases and J gave up 0 bases, with 10 bases separating them. Germline CDR1 MRHNA, CDR2 SNTAGT. The CDR3 bases are TGTGCCAGCAGTCAGGAGGCAATGAACACTGAAGCTTTCTTT. As protein: CASSQEAMNTEAFF.